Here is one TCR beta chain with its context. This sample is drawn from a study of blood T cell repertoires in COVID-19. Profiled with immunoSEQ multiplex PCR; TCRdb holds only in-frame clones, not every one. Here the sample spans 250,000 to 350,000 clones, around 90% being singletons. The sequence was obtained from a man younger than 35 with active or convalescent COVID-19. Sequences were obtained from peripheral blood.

The CDR3 DNA follows: TGTGCCAGCTCACTTACCGGGACACACTATGGCTACACCTTC. Encoded protein: CASSLTGTHYGYTF. The chain carries TRBV18 and TRBJ1-2; D perhaps matches TRBD1 (6 bases). The V gene's germline CDR1 is KGHSH and CDR2 LQKENI. This CDR3 has 14 residues. V shed 4 bases and J shed 3 bases, with 12 bases lying between them.